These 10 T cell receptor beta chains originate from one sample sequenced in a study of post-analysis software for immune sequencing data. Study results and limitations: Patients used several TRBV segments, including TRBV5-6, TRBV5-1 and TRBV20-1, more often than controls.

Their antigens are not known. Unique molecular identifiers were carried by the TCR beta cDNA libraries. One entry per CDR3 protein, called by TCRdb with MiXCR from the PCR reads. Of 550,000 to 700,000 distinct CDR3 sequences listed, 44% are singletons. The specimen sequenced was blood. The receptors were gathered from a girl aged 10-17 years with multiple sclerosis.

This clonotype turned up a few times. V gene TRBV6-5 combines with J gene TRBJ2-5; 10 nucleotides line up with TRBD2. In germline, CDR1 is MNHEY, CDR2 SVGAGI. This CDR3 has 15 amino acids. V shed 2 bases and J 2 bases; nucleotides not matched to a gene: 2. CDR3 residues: CASSYLAGVQETQYF. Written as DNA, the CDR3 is TGTGCCAGCAGTTACCTAGCGGGGGTACAAGAGACCCAGTACTTC.

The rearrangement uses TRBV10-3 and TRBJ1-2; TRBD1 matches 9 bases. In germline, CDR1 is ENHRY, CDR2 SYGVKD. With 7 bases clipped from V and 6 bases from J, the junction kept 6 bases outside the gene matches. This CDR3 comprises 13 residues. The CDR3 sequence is CAINLQGADGYTF. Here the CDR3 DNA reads TGTGCCATCAACCTACAGGGGGCTGATGGCTACACCTTC.

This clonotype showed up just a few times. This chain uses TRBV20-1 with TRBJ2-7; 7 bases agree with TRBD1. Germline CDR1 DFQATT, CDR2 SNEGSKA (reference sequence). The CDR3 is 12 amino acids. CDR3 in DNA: TGCAGAGCCAGTATTAACAGGGGCGAGCAGTACTTC. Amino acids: CRASINRGEQYF.

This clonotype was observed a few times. The CDR3 region has the DNA TGTGCCAGCAGCCGCGGAGGGGGAACCTCTAGCACAGATACGCAGTATTTT. It encodes CASSRGGGTSSTDTQYF. V usage is TRBV4-2 and J usage is TRBJ2-3; TRBD1 or TRBD2 may be the D gene (6 bases each). The CDR3 totals 17 residues. The V end lost 4 bases, the J end lost 0 bases, and 17 bases lay between the germline ends. Germline V CDR1 and CDR2: LGHNA, YNFKEQ.

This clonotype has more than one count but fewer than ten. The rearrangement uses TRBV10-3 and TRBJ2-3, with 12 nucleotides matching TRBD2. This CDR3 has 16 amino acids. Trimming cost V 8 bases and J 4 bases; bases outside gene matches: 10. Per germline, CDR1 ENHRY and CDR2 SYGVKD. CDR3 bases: TGTGCCATCGGAGGTAGGACTAGCGGGAACCCAGATACGCAGTATTTT. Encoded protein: CAIGGRTSGNPDTQYF.

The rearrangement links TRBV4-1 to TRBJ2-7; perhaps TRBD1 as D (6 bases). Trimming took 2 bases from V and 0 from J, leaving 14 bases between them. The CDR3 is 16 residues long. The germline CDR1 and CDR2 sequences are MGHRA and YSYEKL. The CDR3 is CASSQKTGASSYEQYF. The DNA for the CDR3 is TGCGCCAGCAGCCAAAAGACAGGCGCCAGCTCCTACGAGCAGTACTTC.

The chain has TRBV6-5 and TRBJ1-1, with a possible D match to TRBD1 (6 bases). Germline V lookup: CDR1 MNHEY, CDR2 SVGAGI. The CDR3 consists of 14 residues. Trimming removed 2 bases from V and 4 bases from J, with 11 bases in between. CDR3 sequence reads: CASSYQQGGTEAFF. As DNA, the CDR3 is TGTGCCAGCAGTTACCAACAGGGCGGCACTGAAGCTTTCTTT.

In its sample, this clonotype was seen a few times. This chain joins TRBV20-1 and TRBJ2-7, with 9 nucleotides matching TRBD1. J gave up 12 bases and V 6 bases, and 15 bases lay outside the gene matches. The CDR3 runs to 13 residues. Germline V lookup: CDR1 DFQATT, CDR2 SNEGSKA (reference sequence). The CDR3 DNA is TGCAGTGCGACCGGGACAGGGCTAAATGATGGGTACTTC. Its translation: CSATGTGLNDGYF.

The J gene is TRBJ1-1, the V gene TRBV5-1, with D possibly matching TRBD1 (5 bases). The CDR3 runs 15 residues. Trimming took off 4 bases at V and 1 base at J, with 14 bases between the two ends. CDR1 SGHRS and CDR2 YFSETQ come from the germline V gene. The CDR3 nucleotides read TGCGCCAGCAGCCCTGAGGGACGGACGAACACTGAAGCTTTCTTT. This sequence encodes CASSPEGRTNTEAFF.

CDR3 DNA: TGTGCCAGCAGTTCCCCATGGCCACCCAATCAGCCCCAGCATTTT. The encoded protein is CASSSPWPPNQPQHF. The chain carries TRBV27 and TRBJ1-5, with no clear D. The germline V and J ends were trimmed by 4 bases and 3 bases, with 13 bases remaining between them. There are 15 residues in the CDR3. Germline V gene sequence: CDR1 MNHEY, CDR2 SMNVEV (reference sequence).